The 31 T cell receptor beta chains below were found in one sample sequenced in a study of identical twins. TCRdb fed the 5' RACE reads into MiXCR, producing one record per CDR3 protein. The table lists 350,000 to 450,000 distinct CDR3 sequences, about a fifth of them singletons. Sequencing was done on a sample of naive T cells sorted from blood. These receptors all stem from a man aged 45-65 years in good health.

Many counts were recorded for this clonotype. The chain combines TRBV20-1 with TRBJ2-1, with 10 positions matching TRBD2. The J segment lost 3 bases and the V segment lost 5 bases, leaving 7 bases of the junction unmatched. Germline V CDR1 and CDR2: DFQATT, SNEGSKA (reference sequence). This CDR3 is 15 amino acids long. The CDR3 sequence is CSASSGTSVYNEQFF. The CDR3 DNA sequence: TGCAGTGCTTCTTCCGGGACTAGCGTCTACAATGAGCAGTTCTTC.

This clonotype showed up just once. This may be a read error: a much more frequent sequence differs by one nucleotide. The CDR3 DNA follows: TGTGCCAGCTCACCACCGGGGCGGTCTAGCACAGATACGCAGCATTTT. This gives the protein CASSPPGRSSTDTQHF. The chain couples TRBV18 to TRBJ2-3, with TRBD1 as a possible D gene (5 bases). The DNA end is a closer match to TRBJ1-5, so the J assignment may be wrong. The germline V gene has CDR1 KGHSH and CDR2 LQKENI. This CDR3 has 16 amino acids.

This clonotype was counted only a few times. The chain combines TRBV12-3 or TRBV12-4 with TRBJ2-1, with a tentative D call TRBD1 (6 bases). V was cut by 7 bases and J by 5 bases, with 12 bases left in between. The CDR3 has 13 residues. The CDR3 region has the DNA TGTGCCAGCATAATAGGGGGTCACAATGAGCAGTTCTTC. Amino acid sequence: CASIIGGHNEQFF.

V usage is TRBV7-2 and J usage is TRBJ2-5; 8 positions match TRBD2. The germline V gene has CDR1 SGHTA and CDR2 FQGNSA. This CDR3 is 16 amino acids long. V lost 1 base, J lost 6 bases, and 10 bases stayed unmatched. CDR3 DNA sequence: TGTGCCAGCAGCTTAGGGGGTAGCGGGGTCAGGAAGACCCAGTACTTC. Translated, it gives CASSLGGSGVRKTQYF.

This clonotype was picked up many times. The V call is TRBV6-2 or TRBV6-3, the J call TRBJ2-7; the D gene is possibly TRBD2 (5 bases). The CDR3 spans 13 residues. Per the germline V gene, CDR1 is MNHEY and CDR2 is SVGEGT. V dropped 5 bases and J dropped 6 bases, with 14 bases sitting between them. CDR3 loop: CASSQSSTREQYF. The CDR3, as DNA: TGTGCCAGCAGTCAGTCTAGCACCCGCGAGCAGTACTTC.

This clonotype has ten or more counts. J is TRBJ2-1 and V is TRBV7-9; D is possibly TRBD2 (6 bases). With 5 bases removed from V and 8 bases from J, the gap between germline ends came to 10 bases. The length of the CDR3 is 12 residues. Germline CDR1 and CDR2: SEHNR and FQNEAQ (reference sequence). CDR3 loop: CASSKGEDEQFF. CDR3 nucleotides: TGTGCCAGCAGCAAAGGGGAGGATGAGCAGTTCTTC.

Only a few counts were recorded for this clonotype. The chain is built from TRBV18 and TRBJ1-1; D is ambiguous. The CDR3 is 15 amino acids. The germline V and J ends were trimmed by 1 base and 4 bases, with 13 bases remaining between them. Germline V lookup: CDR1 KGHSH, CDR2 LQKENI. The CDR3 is CASSPRKGTGTEAFF. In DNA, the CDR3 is TGTGCCAGCTCACCACGGAAGGGTACGGGCACTGAAGCTTTCTTT. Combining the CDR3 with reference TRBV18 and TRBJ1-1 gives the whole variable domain NAGVMQNPRHLVRRRGQEARLRCSPMKGHSHVYWYRQLPEEGLKFMVYLQKENIIDESGMPKERFSAEFPKEGPSILRIQQVVRGDSAAYFCASSPRKGTGTEAFFGQGTRLTVV.

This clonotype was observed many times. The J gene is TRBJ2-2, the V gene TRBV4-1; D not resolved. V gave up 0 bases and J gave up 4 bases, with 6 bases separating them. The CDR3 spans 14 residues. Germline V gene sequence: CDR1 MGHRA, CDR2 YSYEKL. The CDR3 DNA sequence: TGCGCCAGCAGCCAAGAAAGTGGCACCGGGGAGCTGTTTTTT. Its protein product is CASSQESGTGELFF.

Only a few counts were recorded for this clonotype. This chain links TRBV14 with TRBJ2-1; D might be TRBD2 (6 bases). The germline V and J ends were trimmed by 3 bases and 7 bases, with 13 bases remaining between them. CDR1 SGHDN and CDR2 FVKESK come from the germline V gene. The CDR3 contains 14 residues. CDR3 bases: TGTGCCAGCAGCCATTGGGGACTCCAAAATGAGCAGTTCTTC. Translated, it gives CASSHWGLQNEQFF. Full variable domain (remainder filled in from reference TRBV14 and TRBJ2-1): EAGVTQFPSHSVIEKGQTVTLRCDPISGHDNLYWYRRVMGKEIKFLLHFVKESKQDESGMPNNRFLAERTGGTYSTLKVQPAELEDSGVYFCASSHWGLQNEQFFGPGTRLTVL.

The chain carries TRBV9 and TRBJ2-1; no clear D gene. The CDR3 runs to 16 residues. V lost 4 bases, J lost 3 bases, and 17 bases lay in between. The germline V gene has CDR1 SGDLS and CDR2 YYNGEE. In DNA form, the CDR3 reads TGTGCCAGCAGCCTAGGAAGGGCGGTCTACTACAATGAGCAGTTCTTC. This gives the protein CASSLGRAVYYNEQFF.

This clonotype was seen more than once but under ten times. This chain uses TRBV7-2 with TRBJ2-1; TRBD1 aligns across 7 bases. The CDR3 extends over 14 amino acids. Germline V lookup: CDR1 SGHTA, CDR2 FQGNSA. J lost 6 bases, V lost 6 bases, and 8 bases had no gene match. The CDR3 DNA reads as TGTGCCAGCAGGCGACAGGGTTTGGCCAATGAGCAGTTCTTC. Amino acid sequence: CASRRQGLANEQFF.

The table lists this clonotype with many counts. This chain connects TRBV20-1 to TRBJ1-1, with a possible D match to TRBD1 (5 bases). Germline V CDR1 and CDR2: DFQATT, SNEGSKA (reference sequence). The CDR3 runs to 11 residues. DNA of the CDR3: TGCAGACCCTCGGGGGACACTGAAGCTTTCTTT. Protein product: CRPSGDTEAFF.

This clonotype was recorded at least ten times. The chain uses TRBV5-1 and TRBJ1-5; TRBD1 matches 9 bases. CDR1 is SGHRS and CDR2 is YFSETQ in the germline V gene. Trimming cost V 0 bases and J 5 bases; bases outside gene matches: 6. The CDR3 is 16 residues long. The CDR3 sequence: CASSLGTTGGDQPQHF. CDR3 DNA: TGCGCCAGCAGCTTGGGAACGACAGGGGGTGATCAGCCCCAGCATTTT.

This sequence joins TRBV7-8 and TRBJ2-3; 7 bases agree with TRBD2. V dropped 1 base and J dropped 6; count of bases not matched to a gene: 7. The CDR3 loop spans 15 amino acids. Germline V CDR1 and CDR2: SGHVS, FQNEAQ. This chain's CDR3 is CASSLVGRVGDTQYF. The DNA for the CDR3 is TGTGCCAGCAGCTTAGTGGGGAGGGTGGGTGATACGCAGTATTTT.

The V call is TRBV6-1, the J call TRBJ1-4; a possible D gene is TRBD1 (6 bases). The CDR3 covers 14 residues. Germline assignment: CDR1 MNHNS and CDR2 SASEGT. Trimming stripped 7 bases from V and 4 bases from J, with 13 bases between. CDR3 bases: TGTGCCAGCACGACAGGTCCCGGTAATGAAAAACTGTTTTTT. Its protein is CASTTGPGNEKLFF.

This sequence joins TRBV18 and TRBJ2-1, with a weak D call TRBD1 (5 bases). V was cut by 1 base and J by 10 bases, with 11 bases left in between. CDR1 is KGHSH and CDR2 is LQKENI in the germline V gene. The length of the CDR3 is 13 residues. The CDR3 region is CASSPRDSGEQFF. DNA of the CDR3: TGTGCCAGCTCACCACGTGACAGTGGCGAGCAGTTCTTC.

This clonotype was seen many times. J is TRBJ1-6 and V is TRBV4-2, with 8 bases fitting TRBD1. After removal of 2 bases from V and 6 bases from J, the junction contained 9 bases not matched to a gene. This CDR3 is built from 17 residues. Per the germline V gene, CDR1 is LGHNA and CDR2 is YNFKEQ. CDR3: CASSQQSMTGANSPLHF. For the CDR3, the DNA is TGTGCCAGCAGCCAACAAAGTATGACAGGGGCTAATTCACCCCTCCACTTT.

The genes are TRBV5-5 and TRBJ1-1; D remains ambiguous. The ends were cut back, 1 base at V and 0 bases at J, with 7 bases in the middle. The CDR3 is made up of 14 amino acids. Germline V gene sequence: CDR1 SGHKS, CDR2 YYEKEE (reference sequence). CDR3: CASSLSKVNTEAFF. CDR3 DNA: TGTGCCAGCAGCTTGAGCAAAGTGAACACTGAAGCTTTCTTT.

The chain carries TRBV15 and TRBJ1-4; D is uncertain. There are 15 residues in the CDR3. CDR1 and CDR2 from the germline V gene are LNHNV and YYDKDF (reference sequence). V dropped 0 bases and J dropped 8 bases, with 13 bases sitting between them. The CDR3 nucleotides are TGTGCCACCAGCAGAGATAACCCGACGCAGGAAAAACTGTTTTTT. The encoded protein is CATSRDNPTQEKLFF.

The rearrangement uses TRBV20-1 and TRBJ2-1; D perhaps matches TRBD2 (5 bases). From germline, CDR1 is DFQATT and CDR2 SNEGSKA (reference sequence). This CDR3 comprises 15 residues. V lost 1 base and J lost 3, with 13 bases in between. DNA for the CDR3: TGCAGTGCTAGAGTCTCTAGCCAGCACTACAATGAGCAGTTCTTC. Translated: CSARVSSQHYNEQFF.

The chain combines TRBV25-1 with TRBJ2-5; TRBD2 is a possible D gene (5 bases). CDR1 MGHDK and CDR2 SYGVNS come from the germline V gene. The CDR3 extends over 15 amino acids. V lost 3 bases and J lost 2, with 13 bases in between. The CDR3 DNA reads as TGTGCCAGCAGTGAGCTGAACCGGGAACAAGAGACCCAGTACTTC. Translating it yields CASSELNREQETQYF.

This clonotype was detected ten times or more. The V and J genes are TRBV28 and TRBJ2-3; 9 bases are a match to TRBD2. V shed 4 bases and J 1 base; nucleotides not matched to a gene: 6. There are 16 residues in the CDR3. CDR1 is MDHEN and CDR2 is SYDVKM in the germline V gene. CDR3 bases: TGTGCCAGCAGTTCGTATAGCGGGGGCGGCACAGATACGCAGTATTTT. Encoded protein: CASSSYSGGGTDTQYF.

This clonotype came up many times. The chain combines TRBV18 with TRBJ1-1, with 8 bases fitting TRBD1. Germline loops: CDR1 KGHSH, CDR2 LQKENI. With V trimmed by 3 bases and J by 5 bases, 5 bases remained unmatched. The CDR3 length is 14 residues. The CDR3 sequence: CASSPGQGRTEAFF. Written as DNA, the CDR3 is TGTGCCAGCTCACCCGGACAGGGAAGGACTGAAGCTTTCTTT.

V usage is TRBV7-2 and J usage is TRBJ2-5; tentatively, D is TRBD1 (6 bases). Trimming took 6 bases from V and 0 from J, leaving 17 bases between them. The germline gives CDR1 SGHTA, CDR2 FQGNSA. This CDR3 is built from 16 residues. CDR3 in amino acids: CASSTWGLTYQETQYF. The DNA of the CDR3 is TGTGCCAGCAGTACCTGGGGGCTAACCTACCAAGAGACCCAGTACTTC.

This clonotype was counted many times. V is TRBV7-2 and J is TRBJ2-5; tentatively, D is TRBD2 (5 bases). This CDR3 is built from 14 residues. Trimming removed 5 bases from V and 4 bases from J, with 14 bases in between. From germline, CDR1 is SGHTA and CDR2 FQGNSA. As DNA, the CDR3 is TGTGCCAGCAGCCGATCCGTGGGAGTAGAGACCCAGTACTTC. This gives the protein CASSRSVGVETQYF.

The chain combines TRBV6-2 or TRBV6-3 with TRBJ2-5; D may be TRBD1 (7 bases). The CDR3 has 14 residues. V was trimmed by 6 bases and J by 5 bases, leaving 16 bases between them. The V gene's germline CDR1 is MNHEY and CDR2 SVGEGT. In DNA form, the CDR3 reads TGTGCCAGCAGGGCTACAGGGGACTGGGAGACCCAGTACTTC. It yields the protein CASRATGDWETQYF.

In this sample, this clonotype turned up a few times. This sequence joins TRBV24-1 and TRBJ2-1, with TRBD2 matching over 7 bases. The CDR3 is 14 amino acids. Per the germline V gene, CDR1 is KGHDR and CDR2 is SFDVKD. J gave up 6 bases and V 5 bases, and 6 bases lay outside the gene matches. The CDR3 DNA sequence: TGTGCCACCAGTGGCGGGAGATCGTCCAATGAGCAGTTCTTC. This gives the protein CATSGGRSSNEQFF.

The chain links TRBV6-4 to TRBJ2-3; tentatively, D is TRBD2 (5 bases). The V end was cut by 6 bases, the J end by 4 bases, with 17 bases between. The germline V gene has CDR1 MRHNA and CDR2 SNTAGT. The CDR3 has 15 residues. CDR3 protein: CASRLLDPSADTQYF. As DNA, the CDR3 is TGTGCCAGCAGACTACTAGACCCAAGCGCAGATACGCAGTATTTT.

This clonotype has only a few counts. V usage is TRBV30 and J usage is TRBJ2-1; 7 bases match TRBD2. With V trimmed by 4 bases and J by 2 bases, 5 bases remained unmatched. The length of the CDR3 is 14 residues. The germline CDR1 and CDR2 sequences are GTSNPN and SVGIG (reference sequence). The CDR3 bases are TGTGCCTGGAAGCGGGACTCCGCCTACAATGAGCAGTTCTTC. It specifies CAWKRDSAYNEQFF.

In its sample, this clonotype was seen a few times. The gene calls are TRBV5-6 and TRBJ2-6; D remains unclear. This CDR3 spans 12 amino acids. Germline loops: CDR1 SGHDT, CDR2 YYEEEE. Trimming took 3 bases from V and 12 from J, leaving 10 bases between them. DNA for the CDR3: TGTGCCAGCAGCTCAATTACACGCGTCCTGACTTTC. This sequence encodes CASSSITRVLTF.

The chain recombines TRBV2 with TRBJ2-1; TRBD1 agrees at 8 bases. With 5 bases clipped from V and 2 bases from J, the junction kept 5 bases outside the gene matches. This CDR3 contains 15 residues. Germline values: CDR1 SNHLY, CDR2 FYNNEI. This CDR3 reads CASSLTGVAYNEQFF. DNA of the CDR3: TGTGCCAGCAGTCTGACAGGGGTCGCCTACAATGAGCAGTTCTTC.